Listed below are T cell receptor beta chains from one sample, sequenced in a study of blood T cell repertoires in COVID-19. Produced via immunoSEQ multiplex PCR; TCRdb's table is partial and in-frame only. This sample has around 180,000 clones; 81% occur once, and the top ten carry 12%. Sequencing used peripheral blood. The receptors originated from a woman aged 80 or older with COVID-19, enrolled during active disease. Each CDR3 is given with its conserved first and last residue. A D gene is named only where the DNA matches it firmly. Where a row states a size, it is once, few, many or the class of an expanded clone; other rows omit it.

clone size	V gene	CDR3 length	D gene	J gene	CDR3 protein	CDR3 DNA
few	TRBV12-3/TRBV12-4	13	NA	TRBJ1-2	CASRSGISGGYTF	TGTGCCAGCAGATCCGGGATATCGGGTGGCTACACCTTC
NA	TRBV4-2	14	NA	TRBJ1-6	CASSRDKLNSPLHF	TGTGCCAGCAGCCGAGACAAGCTGAATTCACCCCTCCACTTT
once	TRBV5-1	14	NA	TRBJ2-1	CASSLAVSYNEQFF	TGCGCCAGCAGCTTGGCGGTCTCCTACAATGAGCAGTTCTTC
NA	TRBV24-1	14	NA	TRBJ1-2	CATSDFEGVEGYTF	TGTGCCACCAGTGATTTCGAAGGGGTGGAGGGCTACACCTTC
NA	TRBV28	14	NA	TRBJ2-7	CASSFSGVVYEQYF	TGTGCCAGCAGTTTTTCGGGGGTCGTCTACGAGCAGTACTTC
NA	TRBV24-1	17	TRBD1	TRBJ1-6	CATDYGGQGGYNSPLHF	TGTGCCACCGATTATGGCGGACAGGGCGGTTATAATTCACCCCTCCACTTT
NA	TRBV2	14	TRBD1	TRBJ2-1	CASTGTGGLGEQFF	TGTGCCAGCACCGGGACAGGGGGTCTAGGTGAGCAGTTCTTC
NA	TRBV6-5	14	NA	TRBJ1-6	CASSYSQGRSPLHF	TGTGCCAGCAGTTATAGTCAGGGGCGTTCACCCCTCCACTTT
NA	TRBV5-8	15	NA	TRBJ1-2	CASSLDPGVNYGYTF	TGTGCCAGCAGCTTGGATCCGGGGGTGAACTATGGCTACACCTTC
NA	TRBV7-6	15	NA	TRBJ1-1	CASSRNREGTTEAFF	TGTGCCAGCAGCAGAAACAGGGAGGGGACCACTGAAGCTTTCTTT
few	TRBV7-8	19	TRBD2	TRBJ2-3	CASSFPGTSGGSSTDTQYF	TGTGCCAGCAGCTTTCCCGGGACTAGCGGGGGTTCTAGCACAGATACGCAGTATTTT
NA	TRBV5-1	14	NA	TRBJ2-3	CASNQGASTDTQYF	TGCGCCAGCAACCAGGGTGCTAGCACAGATACGCAGTATTTT
NA	TRBV28	14	NA	TRBJ1-3	CASLRVGAGNTIYF	TGTGCCAGCCTCCGTGTCGGGGCTGGAAACACCATATATTTT
NA	TRBV7-2	11	NA	TRBJ1-2	CAIRGNYGYTF	TGTGCCATCCGAGGCAACTATGGCTACACCTTC
NA	TRBV6-5	13	TRBD2	TRBJ2-2	CASRAGVTGELFF	TGTGCCAGCAGAGCGGGAGTAACCGGGGAGCTGTTTTTT
NA	TRBV29-1	15	TRBD2	TRBJ2-3	CSANGGAFSTDTQYF	TGCAGCGCCAACGGGGGGGCCTTTAGCACAGATACGCAGTATTTT
NA	TRBV6-1	13	NA	TRBJ1-5	CASSEAARGSQHF	TGTGCCAGCAGTGAGGCGGCCCGCGGATCCCAGCATTTT
NA	TRBV2	16	NA	TRBJ1-2	CASSELREGIDYGYTF	TGTGCCAGCAGTGAACTCCGGGAGGGGATTGACTATGGCTACACCTTC